A selection of T cell receptor beta chains follows, all from one sample in a study of shared T cell receptors in the human thymus. Using immunoSEQ multiplex PCR, the repertoire was profiled, and TCRdb retains in-frame clones only, with some absent. The repertoire holds some 640,000 clones, with about 89% as singletons. The same data also contributed to another study, on human thymus T cells.

Sequences were obtained from thymocytes. All receptors come from a boy in the first two years of life with a congenital heart defect. CDR3s include the opening cysteine and the closing phenylalanine or tryptophan. A D gene is named only where the DNA matches it firmly. Size values are once, few and many counts, or a class for expanded clones, and some rows have none.

>.|.|TRBJ1-1|TRBV4-3
TGCGCCAGCAGCCAAGGCGGGGTGGCAGAGCAAGAAGCTTTCTTT
CASSQGGVAEQEAFF
>once|TRBD1|TRBJ2-1|TRBV27
TGTGCCAGCAGTTTACCCAATCAAGGACAGGGTGGTAATGAGCAGTTCTTC
CASSLPNQGQGGNEQFF
>.|.|TRBJ1-4|TRBV5-6
TGTGCCAGCAGTCCAACCCGGGAAAGCGTGGCTGTCGATGAAAAACTGTTTTTT
CASSPTRESVAVDEKLFF
>.|TRBD1|TRBJ1-3|TRBV6-1
TGTGCCAGCAGTGCGGGGACAGCAAGCTCTGGAAACACCATATATTTT
CASSAGTASSGNTIYF
>.|TRBD1|TRBJ2-2|TRBV9
TGTGCCAGCAGCGTAGGGGGACAGGGGAACACCGGGGAGCTGTTTTTT
CASSVGGQGNTGELFF
>.|TRBD1|TRBJ2-7|TRBV10-2
TGCGCCAGCAGTGAGTCGAGACAGGGGTCACTTTACGAGCAGTACTTC
CASSESRQGSLYEQYF
>.|TRBD2|TRBJ2-3|TRBV29-1
TGCAGCGTTGAAACCGGGGGGGGACCAGATACGCAGTATTTT
CSVETGGGPDTQYF
>.|.|TRBJ1-2|TRBV2
TGTGCCAGCAGAATAGGAGGGGATGGCTACACCTTC
CASRIGGDGYTF
>.|TRBD1|TRBJ2-6|TRBV4-3
TGCGCCAGCAGCCAAAACCGGGACAGGGTCTCTGGGGCCAACGTCCTGACTTTC
CASSQNRDRVSGANVLTF
>once|.|TRBJ1-5|TRBV19
TGTGCCAGTAAACCCGACAGGATCAATCAGCCCCAGCATTTT
CASKPDRINQPQHF
>.|.|TRBJ2-7|TRBV6-6
TGTGCCAGCCCTAAGGAGGGAGACTACGAGCAGTACTTC
CASPKEGDYEQYF
>once|.|TRBJ1-5|TRBV19
TGTGCCAGTAGTATGGATGTCAGGGATCAGCCCCAGCATTTT
CASSMDVRDQPQHF
>.|.|TRBJ1-2|TRBV19
TGTGCCACTTCATGCGGGGAGGTAGGCTATGGCTACACCTTC
CATSCGEVGYGYTF
>.|.|TRBJ1-3|TRBV30
TGTGCCTGGAGCCTTTGGACAGCCGCGGGGGACACCATATATTTT
CAWSLWTAAGDTIYF
>.|TRBD1|TRBJ2-7|TRBV11-3
TGTGCCAGCAGCACCGACAGGGAATTCTACGAGCAGTACTTC
CASSTDREFYEQYF
>.|TRBD1|TRBJ2-1|TRBV7-7
TGTGCCAGCAGCTTGGACAGGGTCACCAACAATGAGCAGTTCTTC
CASSLDRVTNNEQFF
>few|TRBD2|TRBJ2-7|TRBV9
TGTGCCAGCGGCCAGGGAGGGTCAAGAAACGAGCAGTACTTC
CASGQGGSRNEQYF
>.|.|TRBJ1-6|TRBV5-6
TGTGCCAGCAGCACCCACAGGGAGAGCAATTCACCCCTCCACTTT
CASSTHRESNSPLHF
>.|.|TRBJ2-7|TRBV5-6
TGTGCCAGCAGCTTCTGGGGCAGGCTGGTGGACGAGCAGTACTTC
CASSFWGRLVDEQYF
>few|.|TRBJ2-7|TRBV2
TGTGCCAGCTCGTCTAGAGGAAACGAGCAGTACTTC
CASSSRGNEQYF
>.|.|TRBJ1-1|TRBV19
TGTGCCAGTAGTTCGCAGACACGAAGGCCTGAAGCTTTCTTT
CASSSQTRRPEAFF
>.|TRBD2|TRBJ2-7|TRBV4-3
TGCGCCAGCAGCCAACTTAGCGGGAGCTTCTACGAGCAGTACTTC
CASSQLSGSFYEQYF
>.|TRBD2|TRBJ2-7|TRBV7-2
TGTGCCAGCAGCCGGGGACTAGTCTCCTACGAGCAGTACTTC
CASSRGLVSYEQYF
>.|.|TRBJ2-5|TRBV28
TGTGCCAGCAGTTTTTGGGCTAGCCGGAGTCTCCGGGAGACCCAGTACTTC
CASSFWASRSLRETQYF
>.|.|TRBJ1-1|TRBV28
TGTGCCAGCAGTTTAAAGGGGAAAGGACACAGGAACACTGAAGCTTTCTTT
CASSLKGKGHRNTEAFF